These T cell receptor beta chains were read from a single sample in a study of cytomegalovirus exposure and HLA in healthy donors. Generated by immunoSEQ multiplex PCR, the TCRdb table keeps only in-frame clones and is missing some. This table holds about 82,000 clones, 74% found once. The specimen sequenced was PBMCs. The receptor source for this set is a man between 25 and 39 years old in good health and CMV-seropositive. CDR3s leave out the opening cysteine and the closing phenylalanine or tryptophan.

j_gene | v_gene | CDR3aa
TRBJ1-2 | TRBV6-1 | ASSESLGGGYT
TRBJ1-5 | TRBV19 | ASSGTDSNQPQH
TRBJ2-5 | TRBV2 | ASPSTSVQETQY
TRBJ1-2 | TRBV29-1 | SVEGQGFYGYT
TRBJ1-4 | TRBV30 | AWSYRVREKLF
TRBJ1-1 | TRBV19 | ASSPETLNTEAF
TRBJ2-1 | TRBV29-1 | SVDRTSASEQF
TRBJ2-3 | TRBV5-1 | ASSLTRGTTDTQY
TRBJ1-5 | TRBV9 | ASSVSGQLNQPQH
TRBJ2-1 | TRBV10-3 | ATSLGSGRGNEQF
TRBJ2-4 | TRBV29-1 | SVRTDDIQY
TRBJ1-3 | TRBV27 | ASSSYRDGSGNTIY
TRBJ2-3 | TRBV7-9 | ASSLTTSTDTQY
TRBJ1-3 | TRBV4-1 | ASSQEASAGGNTIY
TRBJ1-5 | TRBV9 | ASSPRLGRNQPQH
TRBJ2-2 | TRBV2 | ASSEFPTANTGELF
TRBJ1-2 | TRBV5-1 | ASNRSTAGRGANYGYT
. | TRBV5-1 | ASSRDGQGQGEQY
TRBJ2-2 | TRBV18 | ASSLQGAKTGELF
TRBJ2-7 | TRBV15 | ATSRIPGGRQY
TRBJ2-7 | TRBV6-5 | ASSSRDRAIHEQY
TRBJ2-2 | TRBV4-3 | ASSQDSPLGSDTGELF
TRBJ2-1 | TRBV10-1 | ASTTGSDEQF
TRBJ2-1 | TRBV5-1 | ASSTNRDNEQF
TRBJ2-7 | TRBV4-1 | ASSLAGTDDYEQY
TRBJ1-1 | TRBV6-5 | ASSWRQSLNTEAF
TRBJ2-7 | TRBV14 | ASSQEAPEQY
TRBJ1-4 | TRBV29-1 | SVRDSTNEKLF
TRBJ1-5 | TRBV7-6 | ASSETDSNQPQH
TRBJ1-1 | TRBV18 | ASSPGTTTNTEAF
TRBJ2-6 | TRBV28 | ASSFATGGTGANVLT
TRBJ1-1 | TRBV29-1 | SCDREAEAF
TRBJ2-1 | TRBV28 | ASWGLAGPYEQF
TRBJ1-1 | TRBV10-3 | AISKPGDTEAF
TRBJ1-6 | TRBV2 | ASKGQAPNSPLH
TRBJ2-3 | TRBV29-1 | SAGLVSTQY
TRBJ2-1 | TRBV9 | ASSLLAGGYNEQF
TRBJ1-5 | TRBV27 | ASSLGLDQPQH
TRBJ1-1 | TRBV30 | ASNKQAEAF
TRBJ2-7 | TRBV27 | ASSGSGGRQPIEQY
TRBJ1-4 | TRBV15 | ATSRDNLRALGQKLF
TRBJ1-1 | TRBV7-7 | ASSPGGSNTEAF
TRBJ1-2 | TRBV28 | ASSPQGGYT
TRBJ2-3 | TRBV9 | ASSVAPLGAIADTQY
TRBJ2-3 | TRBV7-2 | ASSDQRGATDTQY
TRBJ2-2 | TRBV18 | ASSPPSGGFTGELF
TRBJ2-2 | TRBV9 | ASSPGTVNTGELF
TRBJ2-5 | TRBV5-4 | ASSVGPGGQETQY
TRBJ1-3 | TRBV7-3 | ASSLTGTGNTIY
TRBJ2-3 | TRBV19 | ASSYSSRVVTDTQY
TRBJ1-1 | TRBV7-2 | ASNLGGSATEAF
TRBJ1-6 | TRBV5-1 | ASSLMRADSPLH
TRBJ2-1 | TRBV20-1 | SARVQAEQF